These 8 T cell receptor beta chains originate from one sample sequenced in a study of monozygotic twins with inflammatory bowel disease. TCRdb re-called the 5' RACE reads and shows each CDR3 protein once, DNA omitted. Recorded for this sample: approximately 400,000 distinct CDR3 sequences. Material for sequencing was blood. All receptors come from a human donor with ulcerative colitis or Crohn's disease, or a healthy co-twin of an affected twin (not recorded which).

This chain joins TRBV20-1 and TRBJ2-1. Germline V gene data show CDR1 as DFQATT and CDR2 as SNEGSKA (reference sequence). This CDR3 region has 14 residues. The CDR3 loop is CSARYRSSYNEQFF.

V is TRBV7-9 and J is TRBJ1-2; TCRdb picks TRBD1, but there is no DNA to check that call. This CDR3 region has 15 residues. In germline, CDR1 is SEHNR, CDR2 FQNEAQ (reference sequence). The CDR3 spells CASSPGPSYIYGYTF. Complete variable domain (other parts from reference TRBV7-9 and TRBJ1-2): DTGVSQNPRHKITKRGQNVTFRCDPISEHNRLYWYRQTLGQGPEFLTYFQNEAQLEKSRLLSDRFSAERPKGSFSTLEIQRTEQGDSAMYLCASSPGPSYIYGYTFGSGTRLTVV.

The V call is TRBV2, the J call TRBJ1-2. The CDR3 totals 14 residues. Germline V gene sequence: CDR1 SNHLY, CDR2 FYNNEI. CDR3 loop: CASKGRSANYGYTF.

This chain uses TRBV29-1 with TRBJ1-4; lacking DNA, the TRBD1 call made by TCRdb goes unchecked. Germline CDR1 and CDR2: SQVTM and ANQGSEA. This CDR3 contains 14 residues. This CDR3 is CSAHVGLGPEKLFF. Using reference TRBV29-1 and TRBJ1-4 for the parts outside the CDR3, the full variable domain is SAVISQKPSRDICQRGTSLTIQCQVDSQVTMMFWYRQQPGQSLTLIATANQGSEATYESGFVIDKFPISRPNLTFSTLTVSNMSPEDSSIYLCSAHVGLGPEKLFFGSGTQLSVL.

The gene calls are TRBV5-1 and TRBJ2-1; TCRdb lists TRBD2, though no DNA is available to test this call. CDR1 and CDR2 from the germline V gene are SGHRS and YFSETQ. The CDR3 runs 15 residues. This CDR3 reads CASSLEPGVHNEQFF.

The CDR3 protein is CASSRQVTGELFF. The J gene is TRBJ2-2, the V gene TRBV27. Germline lookup yields CDR1 MNHEY and CDR2 SMNVEV (reference sequence). This CDR3 is built from 13 residues.

The chain uses TRBV20-1 and TRBJ2-1; without DNA, the TCRdb call of TRBD1 cannot be checked. Germline CDR1 is DFQATT and CDR2 is SNEGSKA (reference sequence). The CDR3 runs 13 residues. The CDR3 loop is CSAGAGGYNEQFF.

This chain connects TRBV12-3 or TRBV12-4 to TRBJ2-7; the D call from TCRdb, TRBD1, cannot be confirmed without DNA. The CDR3 sequence is 14 residues long. CDR3 loop: CASGTGTGGYEQYF.